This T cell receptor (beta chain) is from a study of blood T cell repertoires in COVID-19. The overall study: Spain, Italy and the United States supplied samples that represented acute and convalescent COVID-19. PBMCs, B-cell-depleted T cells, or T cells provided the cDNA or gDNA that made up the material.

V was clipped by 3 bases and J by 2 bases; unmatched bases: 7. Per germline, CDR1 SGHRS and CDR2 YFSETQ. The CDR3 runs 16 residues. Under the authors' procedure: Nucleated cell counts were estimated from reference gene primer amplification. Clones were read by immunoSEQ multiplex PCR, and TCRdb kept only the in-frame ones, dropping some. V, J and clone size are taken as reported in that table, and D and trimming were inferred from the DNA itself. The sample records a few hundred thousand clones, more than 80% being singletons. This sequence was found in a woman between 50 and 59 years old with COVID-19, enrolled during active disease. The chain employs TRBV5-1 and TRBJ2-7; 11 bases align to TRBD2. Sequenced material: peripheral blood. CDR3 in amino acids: CASSSWTSGPAYEQYF. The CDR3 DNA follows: TGCGCCAGCAGCTCATGGACTAGCGGGCCTGCCTACGAGCAGTACTTC.